This T cell receptor (beta chain) is from a study of cytomegalovirus exposure and HLA in healthy donors. A note on this clone: The antigen remains undetermined.

Findings of the study overall: Accurate predictions that matched the HLA-A and HLA-B alleles of most subjects were reportedly made from TCR beta sequences. Per a later analysis, about 15,000 TCR beta sequences showed association with HLA alleles at 0.05 false discovery rate.

V lost 5 bases to trimming and J lost 7 bases; unmatched junction nucleotides: 10. Germline V gives CDR1 SGHAT, CDR2 FQNNGV. The CDR3 has 14 amino acids. The PCR contained 60 Vbeta and 13 Jbeta primers. TCRdb keeps only in-frame clones here, not all; method: immunoSEQ multiplex PCR. Seen here are roughly 120,000 clones, about 80% observed once, and the top ten hold 2.5% to 3%. Sequencing was done on a sample of PBMCs. This sequence originates from a man aged 25-45 years in good health and CMV-seronegative. The chain joins TRBV11-2 to TRBJ2-7; TRBD2 agrees at 8 bases. The CDR3 DNA follows: TGTGCCAGCAGCCCCGGACTAGCTCCTCCGGAGCAGTACTTC. It is translated as CASSPGLAPPEQYF.